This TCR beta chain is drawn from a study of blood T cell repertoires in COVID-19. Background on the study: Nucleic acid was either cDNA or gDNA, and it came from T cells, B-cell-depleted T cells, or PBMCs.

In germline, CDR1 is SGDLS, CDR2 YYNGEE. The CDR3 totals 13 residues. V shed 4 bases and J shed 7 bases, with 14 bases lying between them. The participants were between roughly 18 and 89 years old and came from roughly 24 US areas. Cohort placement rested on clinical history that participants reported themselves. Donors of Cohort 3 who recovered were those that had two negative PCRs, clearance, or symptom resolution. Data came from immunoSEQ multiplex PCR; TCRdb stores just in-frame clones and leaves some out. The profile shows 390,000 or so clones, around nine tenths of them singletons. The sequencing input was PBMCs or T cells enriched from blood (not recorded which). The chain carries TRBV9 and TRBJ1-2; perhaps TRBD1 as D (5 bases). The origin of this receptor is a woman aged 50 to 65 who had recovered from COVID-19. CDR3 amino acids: CASSLDRTSGYTF. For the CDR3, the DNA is TGTGCCAGCAGCCTCGACAGAACCTCTGGCTACACCTTC. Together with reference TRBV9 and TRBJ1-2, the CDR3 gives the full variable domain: DSGVTQTPKHLITATGQRVTLRCSPRSGDLSVYWYQQSLDQGLQFLIQYYNGEERAKGNILERFSAQQFPDLHSELNLSSLELGDSALYFCASSLDRTSGYTFGSGTRLTVV.